This section outlines one T cell receptor (beta chain) sequence together with its context. These data originate in a study of cytomegalovirus exposure and HLA in healthy donors. PCR amplification relied on 60 Vbeta primers (plus 13 Jbeta primers). Profiling relied on immunoSEQ multiplex PCR, and the TCRdb table lists in-frame clones only, not all of them. The sample contains about 170,000 clones, about 80% of which appear only once. The source of this sequence is a woman aged 50 to 65 in good health and CMV-seropositive. The specimen sequenced was PBMCs.

DNA of the CDR3: TGCAGCGCCCTGACAGGGGCAGGCTATGGCTACACCTTC. This translates into CSALTGAGYGYTF. The V call is TRBV29-1, the J call TRBJ1-2; 8 positions match TRBD1. Germline loops: CDR1 SQVTM, CDR2 ANQGSEA. The length of the CDR3 is 13 residues. With V trimmed by 7 bases and J by 4 bases, 8 bases remained unmatched.